This entry lists 22 T cell receptor beta chains sequenced from one sample in a study of T cell clonotyping in hematopoietic cell transplantation (dated by TCRdb to 2020 to 2023). The protocol used for the library was the immunoSEQ multiplex PCR assay. TCRdb mirrors the immuneACCESS table, restricted to in-frame sequences. Some clones are absent from its copies; in checked studies, under half trace to an unresolved V gene, and the reason for the others is unknown. The sample yields roughly 13,000 clones; just over 95% were counted once. The ten largest clonotypes hold approximately 4% of the sample. The time point label on this specimen signifies: 30 days after allo-HCT. The specimen comprised peripheral blood mononuclear cells, sampled 30 days after allogeneic stem cell transplant. The receptor set was obtained from a female patient aged 50 to 65 who had an allogeneic stem cell transplant from an unrelated donor, so T cells may come from the graft donor. Some clones in this sample may be carry-over from other donors' samples.

V usage is TRBV7-9 and J usage is TRBJ2-3, with D perhaps matching TRBD1 or TRBD2 (6 bases each). This CDR3 spans 14 amino acids. Looked up from germline, CDR1 is SEHNR and CDR2 is FQNEAQ (reference sequence). With 6 bases removed from V and 0 bases from J, the gap between germline ends came to 10 bases. The CDR3 coding sequence is TGTGCCAGCAGACGAGGGGGGAGCACAGATACGCAGTATTTT. Translated: CASRRGGSTDTQYF.

V and J are TRBV2 and TRBJ2-2; D might be TRBD1 (5 bases). Trimming took 6 bases from V and 2 from J, leaving 10 bases between them. CDR1 and CDR2 from the germline V gene are SNHLY and FYNNEI. The CDR3 has 14 residues. The CDR3 spells CASSDQGNTGELFF. In DNA, the CDR3 is TGTGCCAGCAGCGACCAGGGAAACACCGGGGAGCTGTTTTTT. Variable domain in full (rest from reference TRBV2 and TRBJ2-2): EPEVTQTPSHQVTQMGQEVILRCVPISNHLYFYWYRQILGQKVEFLVSFYNNEISEKSEIFDDQFSVERPDGSNFTLKIRSTKLEDSAMYFCASSDQGNTGELFFGEGSRLTVL.

The chain couples TRBV4-2 to TRBJ2-7; D uncertain. Germline V lookup: CDR1 LGHNA, CDR2 YNFKEQ. The CDR3 sequence is 15 residues long. Trimming cost V 0 bases and J 0 bases, with 9 bases left between them. CDR3 nucleotide sequence: TGTGCCAGCAGCCAAGAGGTCAGCAGCTCCTACGAGCAGTACTTC. Amino acids: CASSQEVSSSYEQYF.

V is TRBV2 and J is TRBJ1-1; TRBD1 is a possible D gene (5 bases). The V and J ends lost 4 bases and 10 bases respectively, with 13 bases between them. The germline CDR1 and CDR2 sequences are SNHLY and FYNNEI. The CDR3 length is 12 residues. CDR3 sequence: CASSGDAQGAFF. CDR3 in DNA: TGTGCCAGCAGTGGGGACGCGCAGGGAGCTTTCTTT.

The chain combines TRBV5-1 with TRBJ1-2, with a weak D call TRBD1 (6 bases). This CDR3 has 14 residues. Germline CDR1 SGHRS, CDR2 YFSETQ. Trimming shortened V by 4 bases and J by 3 bases, and 13 bases separated the two germline ends. This CDR3 reads CASSDTGLDYGYTF. The CDR3 DNA follows: TGCGCCAGCAGCGATACAGGGCTGGACTATGGCTACACCTTC.

This chain uses TRBV5-8 with TRBJ2-1; 7 bases fit TRBD1. Germline loops: CDR1 SGHTS, CDR2 YDEGEE. The J segment lost 8 bases and the V segment lost 7 bases, leaving 12 bases of the junction unmatched. The CDR3 has 14 amino acids. This chain's CDR3 is CASSREGARDEQFF. The CDR3 coding sequence is TGTGCCAGCTCCCGAGAGGGGGCTCGGGATGAGCAGTTCTTC.

V and J are TRBV7-2 and TRBJ2-3; 11 nucleotides line up with TRBD2. Germline loops: CDR1 SGHTA, CDR2 FQGNSA. CDR3 length: 16 residues. Losses at the gene ends were 1 base for V and 4 bases for J; bases not matched to a gene: 4. CDR3 region: CASSLVGTSGSDTQYF. CDR3 nucleotide sequence: TGTGCCAGCAGCTTAGTGGGGACTAGCGGTTCAGATACGCAGTATTTT.

The chain uses TRBV6-5 and TRBJ2-2, with 10 bases fitting TRBD2. Germline V gene sequence: CDR1 MNHEY, CDR2 SVGAGI. Germline trimming cut 2 bases from V and 3 bases from J; bases unmatched to any gene: 3. This CDR3 contains 16 residues. Here the CDR3 reads CASSYTSGGDTGELFF. The DNA for the CDR3 is TGTGCCAGCAGTTACACAAGCGGGGGGGACACCGGGGAGCTGTTTTTT.

The gene calls are TRBV11-3 and TRBJ2-2; 10 bases agree with TRBD2. Germline V gene lookup returns CDR1 SGHNT and CDR2 YENEEA. V gave up 4 bases and J gave up 6 bases; unmatched junction bases: 8. The CDR3 sequence is 16 residues long. CDR3 in amino acids: CASSSRGGLASGELFF. In nucleotides, the CDR3 is TGTGCCAGCAGCTCACGGGGGGGACTAGCGTCCGGGGAGCTGTTTTTT.

The chain employs TRBV19 and TRBJ2-7; D remains unclear. The germline V gene has CDR1 LNHDA and CDR2 SQIVND (reference sequence). The V and J ends lost 1 base and 12 bases respectively, with 16 bases between them. The CDR3 runs to 13 residues. This CDR3 reads CASSIALERTSYF. Here the CDR3 DNA reads TGTGCCAGTAGTATAGCCCTTGAGAGAACCTCGTACTTC.

The chain recombines TRBV7-8 with TRBJ1-1; 8 bases align to TRBD1. The CDR3 spans 13 residues. Germline CDR1 SGHVS, CDR2 FQNEAQ. Trimming cost V 7 bases and J 4 bases; bases outside gene matches: 5. CDR3 sequence: CASIGQGFTEAFF. CDR3 in DNA: TGTGCCAGCATCGGACAGGGATTCACTGAAGCTTTCTTT.

The chain combines TRBV6-5 with TRBJ2-3, with D perhaps assigned TRBD1 or TRBD2 (7 bases each). Germline CDR1 reads MNHEY; CDR2 reads SVGAGI. This CDR3 is built from 15 residues. Trimming removed 6 bases from V and 0 bases from J, with 13 bases in between. CDR3 in DNA: TGTGCCAGCAGCACAGGGGAGGGAAGCACAGATACGCAGTATTTT. Translated: CASSTGEGSTDTQYF.

The DNA for the CDR3 is TGTGCCAGCAGGGGACAGGGAGGTTCTAACTATGGCTACACCTTC. It translates to CASRGQGGSNYGYTF. V usage is TRBV6-5 and J usage is TRBJ1-2, with 9 bases that match TRBD1. Germline CDR1 is MNHEY and CDR2 is SVGAGI. The ends lost 6 bases at V and 0 bases at J; junction bases unmatched: 5. This CDR3 is built from 15 residues.

The rearrangement uses TRBV6-1 and TRBJ2-1; TRBD1 matches 8 bases. The CDR3 sequence is 14 residues long. Germline assignment: CDR1 MNHNS and CDR2 SASEGT. J was trimmed by 14 bases and V by 6 bases; bases with no gene match: 15. CDR3 coding DNA: TGTGCCAGCAGGGAGGGACAGGCACTTCTTCAGAAGTTCTTC. This sequence encodes CASREGQALLQKFF.

This chain links TRBV5-1 with TRBJ2-2, with D possibly called TRBD1 or TRBD2 (5 bases each). CDR1 and CDR2 (germline): SGHRS, YFSETQ. Trimming shortened V by 1 base and J by 3 bases, and 7 bases separated the two germline ends. The CDR3 loop spans 14 amino acids. The CDR3 spells CASSLRGDTGELFF. The CDR3 region has the DNA TGCGCCAGCAGCTTGAGAGGGGACACCGGGGAGCTGTTTTTT.

A single count supports this clone. This chain's CDR3 is CAISRQGHEQYF. In DNA form, the CDR3 reads TGTGCCATCAGTCGACAGGGCCACGAGCAGTACTTC. V is TRBV10-3 and J is TRBJ2-7; TRBD1 matches 7 bases. This CDR3 contains 12 residues. After removal of 5 bases from V and 5 bases from J, the junction contained 3 bases not matched to a gene. The V gene's germline CDR1 is ENHRY and CDR2 SYGVKD.

This rearrangement joins TRBV7-6 to TRBJ1-6; D not resolved. This CDR3 has 14 amino acids. Germline CDR1 SGHVS, CDR2 FNYEAQ. The ends were cut back, 0 bases at V and 6 bases at J, with 6 bases in the middle. The CDR3 reads CASSLARSNSPLHF. CDR3 DNA: TGTGCCAGCAGCTTAGCCCGGTCTAATTCACCCCTCCACTTT.

This chain uses TRBV6-6 with TRBJ1-5; maybe TRBD1 (6 bases). The germline CDR1 and CDR2 sequences are MNHNY and SVGAGI (reference sequence). This CDR3 spans 15 amino acids. The V end lost 2 bases, the J end lost 6 bases, and 14 bases lay between the germline ends. The CDR3 reads CASSYQGQNGQPQHF. The CDR3 DNA reads TGTGCCAGCAGTTACCAAGGACAGAACGGTCAGCCCCAGCATTTT.

The CDR3 sequence is CASSAGYPSGANVLTF. The CDR3 DNA is TGTGCCAGTAGTGCAGGGTACCCCTCTGGGGCCAACGTCCTGACTTTC. The V call is TRBV19, the J call TRBJ2-6; D is perhaps TRBD1 (5 bases). The germline gives CDR1 LNHDA, CDR2 SQIVND (reference sequence). The V gene lost 5 bases and the J gene lost 0 bases, with 11 bases spanning the gap. The CDR3 runs 16 residues.

This clone was seen a single time. The chain combines TRBV6-5 with TRBJ1-4; TRBD1 is a possible D gene (6 bases). The CDR3 loop spans 13 amino acids. V was trimmed by 4 bases and J by 11 bases, leaving 14 bases between them. The germline gives CDR1 MNHEY, CDR2 SVGAGI. The CDR3 loop is CASSSYTGQKLFF. The CDR3 DNA sequence: TGTGCCAGCAGTTCTTATACCGGACAGAAACTGTTTTTT.

V usage is TRBV9 and J usage is TRBJ2-7; D is undetermined. V lost 0 bases and J lost 6, with 13 bases in between. This CDR3 spans 14 amino acids. CDR1 is SGDLS and CDR2 is YYNGEE in the germline V gene. CDR3: CASSVDVSRSEQYF. CDR3 nucleotide sequence: TGTGCCAGCAGCGTAGATGTCTCACGATCCGAGCAGTACTTC.

This chain links TRBV7-2 with TRBJ1-5; D is undetermined. Germline values: CDR1 SGHTA, CDR2 FQGNSA. Trimming stripped 0 bases from V and 1 base from J, with 4 bases between. The CDR3 loop spans 14 amino acids. The chain's CDR3 is CASSLASSNQPQHF. The CDR3 nucleotides are TGTGCCAGCAGCTTAGCGTCCAGCAATCAGCCCCAGCATTTT.